Below are 23 T cell receptor beta chains sequenced from a single sample in a study of T-cell reconstitution after alpha-beta-depleted transplantation in children. Preparation of the TCRbeta library used unique molecular identifiers. TCRdb analysed the PCR reads with MiXCR anew, one entry per CDR3 protein. This sample carries 450,000 to 500,000 distinct CDR3 sequences, approximately 12% of them seen once, and the ten largest clones take around 5.8%. Source: PBMCs from the stem cell graft donor, taken from the stem cell graft. These receptors came from a human donor who donated a stem cell graft to a child with combined immunodeficiency.

This clonotype appeared many times. V gene TRBV7-2 combines with J gene TRBJ2-2; D ambiguous. There are 13 residues in the CDR3. Per germline, CDR1 SGHTA and CDR2 FQGNSA. V gave up 6 bases and J gave up 7 bases, with 12 bases separating them. The CDR3 nucleotides are TGTGCCAGCAGTTCGCGGCCCGACGGGGAGCTGTTTTTT. This sequence encodes CASSSRPDGELFF.

This clonotype was seen a few times. The V call is TRBV29-1, the J call TRBJ1-5; D ambiguous. The V end was cut by 8 bases, the J end by 5 bases, with 16 bases between. CDR3 length: 13 amino acids. Per the germline V gene, CDR1 is SQVTM and CDR2 is ANQGSEA. The DNA of the CDR3 is TGCAGCTCCTCAAGTGGGCTCCATCAGCCCCAGCATTTT. Translated, it gives CSSSSGLHQPQHF.

This rearrangement joins TRBV11-3 to TRBJ2-1; perhaps TRBD1 as D (5 bases). The CDR3 is made up of 16 amino acids. Germline lookup yields CDR1 SGHNT and CDR2 YENEEA. Trimming removed 3 bases at V and 0 bases at J, with 12 bases between. CDR3 coding DNA: TGTGCCAGCAGCTTTGGGGCGTTGAGCTCCTACAATGAGCAGTTCTTC. Residues: CASSFGALSSYNEQFF.

This clonotype was seen repeatedly, ten times or more. V is TRBV29-1 and J is TRBJ1-4, with a weak D call TRBD1 (6 bases). Germline V gene lookup returns CDR1 SQVTM and CDR2 ANQGSEA. The V end was cut by 7 bases, the J end by 3 bases, with 12 bases between. The CDR3 has 13 amino acids. CDR3 sequence reads: CSAGGGPNEKLFF. CDR3 bases: TGCAGCGCTGGGGGGGGCCCTAATGAAAAACTGTTTTTT.

V and J are TRBV7-3 and TRBJ2-3, with D perhaps TRBD1 or TRBD2 (5 bases each). Germline-derived CDR1 and CDR2 are SGHTA and FQGTGA. Trimming pared 4 bases from V and 5 bases from J, leaving 16 bases between. This CDR3 contains 15 residues. The CDR3: CASSSGQGWEDTQYF. CDR3 nucleotides: TGTGCCAGCAGCTCGGGGCAGGGATGGGAAGATACGCAGTATTTT. The full variable domain, its missing parts supplied by reference TRBV7-3 and TRBJ2-3, is GAGVSQTPSNKVTEKGKYVELRCDPISGHTALYWYRQSLGQGPEFLIYFQGTGAADDSGLPNDRFFAVRPEGSVSTLKIQRTERGDSAVYLCASSSGQGWEDTQYFGPGTRLTVL.

The table lists this clonotype with a few counts. The chain employs TRBV14 and TRBJ2-7; D not certain. The CDR3 spans 12 residues. Per germline, CDR1 SGHDN and CDR2 FVKESK. The germline V and J ends were trimmed by 0 bases and 5 bases, with 5 bases remaining between them. Here the CDR3 reads CASSQESHEQYF. In DNA form, the CDR3 reads TGTGCCAGCAGCCAAGAAAGCCACGAGCAGTACTTC.

V and J are TRBV12-3 or TRBV12-4 and TRBJ1-2, with a weak D call TRBD1 (6 bases). The V end lost 3 bases, the J end lost 1 base, and 12 bases lay between the germline ends. The CDR3 consists of 15 residues. The CDR3 sequence is CASSFSGVYNYGYTF. CDR3 nucleotides: TGTGCCAGCAGTTTCTCAGGGGTCTATAACTATGGCTACACCTTC.

The CDR3 nucleotides are TGTGCCAGCAGAAACGATCCGGGACTCGACAGCGAGCAGTACTTC. It is translated as CASRNDPGLDSEQYF. V usage is TRBV7-2 and J usage is TRBJ2-7; a weak D match, TRBD2 (6 bases). CDR3 length: 15 amino acids. CDR1 SGHTA and CDR2 FQGNSA come from the germline V gene. Trimming left V 6 bases short and J 6 bases short, with 21 bases between.

The chain recombines TRBV6-2 or TRBV6-3 with TRBJ2-5; D possibly corresponds to TRBD1 (5 bases). This CDR3 has 14 amino acids. Germline CDR1 is MNHEY and CDR2 is SVGEGT. Trimming stripped 7 bases from V and 0 bases from J, with 12 bases between. CDR3 nucleotide sequence: TGTGCCAGCACCTCAACAGGACACCAAGAGACCCAGTACTTC. Its translation: CASTSTGHQETQYF.

The gene calls are TRBV2 and TRBJ2-7; the match to TRBD1 covers 7 bases. Germline V gives CDR1 SNHLY, CDR2 FYNNEI. J gave up 3 bases and V 7 bases, and 12 bases lay outside the gene matches. The CDR3 extends over 15 amino acids. CDR3 DNA sequence: TGTGCCAGCAACCCTAATGACACAGGGGACTACGAGCAGTACTTC. Its translation is CASNPNDTGDYEQYF. Variable domain in full (rest from reference TRBV2 and TRBJ2-7): EPEVTQTPSHQVTQMGQEVILRCVPISNHLYFYWYRQILGQKVEFLVSFYNNEISEKSEIFDDQFSVERPDGSNFTLKIRSTKLEDSAMYFCASNPNDTGDYEQYFGPGTRLTVT.

Ten or more counts support this clonotype. The chain links TRBV12-3 or TRBV12-4 to TRBJ2-5, with unresolved D. Trimming removed 1 base at V and 4 bases at J, with 7 bases between. The CDR3 is 13 amino acids. CDR3 DNA sequence: TGTGCCAGCAGTTTAGGGCCAAGAGAGACCCAGTACTTC. The encoded protein is CASSLGPRETQYF.

This chain uses TRBV10-2 with TRBJ2-3; D gene unclear. CDR1 is WSHSY, CDR2 SAAADI, per germline. The CDR3 loop spans 12 amino acids. The germline V and J ends were trimmed by 2 bases and 2 bases, with 2 bases remaining between them. The CDR3: CASSEPTDTQYF. The CDR3, as DNA: TGCGCCAGCAGTGAGCCCACAGATACGCAGTATTTT.

This clonotype was observed a handful of times. The J gene is TRBJ1-5, the V gene TRBV5-1; TRBD1 matches 9 bases. The CDR3 extends over 13 amino acids. V lost 6 bases to trimming and J lost 6 bases; unmatched junction nucleotides: 4. The germline CDR1 and CDR2 sequences are SGHRS and YFSETQ. The CDR3 region has the DNA TGCGCCAGCATTCAGACAGGGGGTCAGCCCCAGCATTTT. Amino acids: CASIQTGGQPQHF.

In this sample, this clonotype turned up many times. The gene calls are TRBV29-1 and TRBJ2-7, with 11 positions matching TRBD1. This CDR3 is 16 amino acids long. V dropped 4 bases and J dropped 2; count of bases not matched to a gene: 10. Germline assignment: CDR1 SQVTM and CDR2 ANQGSEA. The CDR3, as DNA: TGCAGCGTTGCGATACTTGGACAGGGGGCAACCTACGAGCAGTACTTC. Translating gives CSVAILGQGATYEQYF.

The V and J genes are TRBV5-1 and TRBJ2-5, with a tentative D call TRBD1 (5 bases). Deletions cut 0 bases from V and 4 bases from J, with 16 bases between. The CDR3 totals 16 residues. In germline, CDR1 is SGHRS, CDR2 YFSETQ. CDR3 protein: CASSLVIGADVETQYF. The CDR3 nucleotides read TGCGCCAGCAGCTTGGTTATAGGGGCCGATGTAGAGACCCAGTACTTC.

The sample holds a few counts of this clonotype. The rearrangement links TRBV7-2 to TRBJ1-2; D is undetermined. The CDR3 covers 12 residues. CDR1 and CDR2 (germline): SGHTA, FQGNSA. The germline V and J ends were trimmed by 0 bases and 5 bases, with 4 bases remaining between them. The CDR3 spells CASSLARYGYTF. The CDR3 bases are TGTGCCAGCAGCTTAGCCCGATATGGCTACACCTTC.

The chain employs TRBV20-1 and TRBJ2-3, with 11 nucleotides matching TRBD2. There are 15 residues in the CDR3. Germline V CDR1 and CDR2: DFQATT, SNEGSKA (reference sequence). The ends lost 0 bases at V and 4 bases at J; junction bases unmatched: 3. CDR3 loop: CSAREGLADADTQYF. CDR3 nucleotides: TGCAGTGCTAGAGAGGGACTAGCGGACGCAGATACGCAGTATTTT.

The V gene is TRBV10-3, the J gene TRBJ2-7; D is perhaps TRBD2 (5 bases). This CDR3 has 13 amino acids. The ends were cut back, 4 bases at V and 6 bases at J, with 13 bases in the middle. Germline V gives CDR1 ENHRY, CDR2 SYGVKD. The CDR3, as DNA: TGTGCCATCAGTGCATCCCTAGCCGGCGAGCAGTACTTC. The encoded protein is CAISASLAGEQYF.

The chain is built from TRBV21-1 and TRBJ2-5; the tabulated D call, TRBD1, remains unverified against the DNA. TRBV21-1 is termed a pseudogene. The CDR3 loop spans 21 amino acids. The CDR3 DNA is TGTGCCAGCAGCAAAAAGGGGGGGCGGGGCGAGCTTACTGCTCAACAAGAGACCCAGTACTTC. Translating it yields CASSKKGGRGELTAQQETQYF.

In regard to this clonotype: An end of the junction differs from the germline gene, which may be a read error. The CDR3 spells CASSLSSRSSYNEQFF. In nucleotides, the CDR3 is TGTGCTAGCAGCTTGTCCTCCCGCAGCTCCTACAATGAGCAGTTCTTC. V is TRBV7-7 and J is TRBJ2-1; D call uncertain. Germline values: CDR1 SSHAT, CDR2 FNYEAQ (reference sequence). The CDR3 is 16 amino acids.

This chain connects TRBV14 to TRBJ2-7; D gene uncertain. Germline assignment: CDR1 SGHDN and CDR2 FVKESK. V was pared by 5 bases and J by 5 bases, with 7 bases between. This CDR3 contains 11 residues. CDR3 bases: TGTGCCAGCAGCAGGAACCACGAGCAGTACTTC. Protein: CASSRNHEQYF.

This clonotype appeared many times. V usage is TRBV10-3 and J usage is TRBJ2-2; perhaps D is TRBD1 or TRBD2 (5 bases each). Germline-derived CDR1 and CDR2 are ENHRY and SYGVKD. The CDR3 has 16 amino acids. V shed 10 bases and J shed 4 bases, with 22 bases lying between them. The CDR3 coding sequence is TGTGCCACCAAAGACGGCCAAGGGGCGGGCACCGGGGAGCTGTTTTTT. Translating gives CATKDGQGAGTGELFF.

This clonotype has a handful of counts. The chain uses TRBV5-5 and TRBJ2-7; the D call may be TRBD1 or TRBD2 (5 bases each). The CDR3 has 17 amino acids. The V gene's germline CDR1 is SGHKS and CDR2 YYEKEE (reference sequence). V lost 0 bases and J lost 1, with 17 bases in between. The CDR3 protein is CASSLGEGTTFSYEQYF. The CDR3 DNA reads TGTGCCAGCAGCTTGGGGGAAGGGACGACCTTTTCCTACGAGCAGTACTTC.